These 21 T cell receptor beta chains share one sample of origin, sequenced in a study of Graves' ophthalmopathy and Graves' hyperthyroidism. The TCR beta CDR3 regions underwent amplification from RNA transcripts. The library came from an HTBI-primed first-round RT-PCR and a second-round multiplex PCR. Each CDR3 protein gets one entry after TCRdb re-called the multiplex PCR reads with MiXCR. The sample carries about 340,000 distinct CDR3 sequences, roughly 16% recorded once. Sequenced input: peripheral blood. All receptors derive from an adult man with Graves' ophthalmopathy.

Many counts were recorded for this clonotype. This sequence joins TRBV6-1 and TRBJ1-1, with a possible D match to TRBD1 (6 bases). CDR1 and CDR2 from the germline V gene are MNHNS and SASEGT. With 6 bases removed from V and 2 bases from J, the gap between germline ends came to 13 bases. The CDR3 totals 14 residues. CDR3 residues: CASRDHRDNTEAFF. CDR3 coding DNA: TGTGCCAGCAGGGACCACAGGGATAACACTGAAGCTTTCTTT.

This clonotype came up a few times. The genes are TRBV19 and TRBJ1-2; no firm D call. CDR1 is LNHDA, CDR2 SQIVND, per germline (reference sequence). V was clipped by 6 bases and J by 3 bases, with 8 bases between them. This CDR3 is built from 12 residues. The CDR3 protein is CASSHNYYGYTF. The CDR3 DNA follows: TGTGCCAGTAGCCACAACTACTATGGCTACACCTTC. The entire variable domain, with the rest obtained from reference TRBV19 and TRBJ1-2, is as follows: DGGITQSPKYLFRKEGQNVTLSCEQNLNHDAMYWYRQDPGQGLRLIYYSQIVNDFQKGDIAEGYSVSREKKESFPLTVTSAQKNPTAFYLCASSHNYYGYTFGSGTRLTVV.

This clonotype was counted at least ten times. The CDR3 here is CASRRDNYNSPLHF. The CDR3 DNA reads as TGCGCCAGCAGGCGGGACAACTATAATTCACCCCTCCACTTT. The chain recombines TRBV5-1 with TRBJ1-6; D is possibly TRBD1 (6 bases). The CDR3 is 14 residues long. Germline-derived CDR1 and CDR2 are SGHRS and YFSETQ. Trimming shortened V by 5 bases and J by 3 bases, and 9 bases separated the two germline ends. Together with reference TRBV5-1 and TRBJ1-6, the CDR3 gives the full variable domain: KAGVTQTPRYLIKTRGQQVTLSCSPISGHRSVSWYQQTPGQGLQFLFEYFSETQRNKGNFPGRFSGRQFSNSRSEMNVSTLELGDSALYLCASRRDNYNSPLHFGNGTRLTVT.

This clonotype was counted ten times or more. CDR3 bases: TGCAGTGCTCTCGGACTAAGCGGGGGCGAGACCCAGTACTTC. The encoded protein is CSALGLSGGETQYF. V and J are TRBV20-1 and TRBJ2-5; 8 nucleotides align to TRBD2. CDR3 length: 14 amino acids. The trim removed 5 bases at V and 5 bases at J, leaving 10 bases unmatched. Germline assignment: CDR1 DFQATT and CDR2 SNEGSKA (reference sequence).

This clonotype was recorded at least ten times. The chain is built from TRBV28 and TRBJ1-1; no clear D gene. Germline V gene lookup returns CDR1 MDHEN and CDR2 SYDVKM. The CDR3 covers 14 residues. Trimming stripped 1 base from V and 0 bases from J, with 6 bases between. The DNA of the CDR3 is TGTGCCAGCAGTTTATTTCAGATGAACACTGAAGCTTTCTTT. It specifies CASSLFQMNTEAFF. The full variable domain, in which reference TRBV28 and TRBJ1-1 provide the parts outside the CDR3, is DVKVTQSSRYLVKRTGEKVFLECVQDMDHENMFWYRQDPGLGLRLIYFSYDVKMKEKGDIPEGYSVSREKKERFSLILESASTNQTSMYLCASSLFQMNTEAFFGQGTRLTVV.

Only a few counts were recorded for this clonotype. With a much larger clone just one base away, this may be a read error. The gene calls are TRBV7-8 and TRBJ2-7; D could derive from TRBD1 or TRBD2 (5 bases each). Germline loops: CDR1 SGHVS, CDR2 FQNEAQ. The CDR3 contains 15 residues. In DNA, the CDR3 is TGTGACAGCAGCCAAATGGGACGGAATACCTACGAGCAGTACTTC. Encoded protein: CDSSQMGRNTYEQYF.

The V and J genes are TRBV20-1 and TRBJ2-5; TRBD1 matches at 12 bases. Germline V lookup: CDR1 DFQATT, CDR2 SNEGSKA (reference sequence). Trimming removed 2 bases from V and 4 bases from J; junction bases left unmatched: 11. This CDR3 has 17 amino acids. The CDR3 bases are TGCAGTGCTAGACCCCTTAGGGGGACAGGGGGCCGAGAGACCCAGTACTTC. As protein: CSARPLRGTGGRETQYF.

This clonotype was picked up many times. The chain is built from TRBV4-3 and TRBJ2-7, with unresolved D. CDR3 length equals 16 residues. Trimming took off 3 bases at V and 5 bases at J, with 20 bases between the two ends. CDR1 and CDR2 from the germline V gene are LGHNA and YSLEER. The CDR3 DNA reads as TGCGCCAGCAGCCAGGGTGCGGCCTTACCACCGGACGAGCAGTACTTC. Its protein is CASSQGAALPPDEQYF.

This clonotype appeared many times. CDR3 coding DNA: TGTGCCAGCAGCCGAGGGCCACAGCGAGGGTCGGGAAACACCATATATTTT. This sequence encodes CASSRGPQRGSGNTIYF. This chain links TRBV6-1 with TRBJ1-3; D is unclear. Trimming pared 6 bases from V and 4 bases from J, leaving 22 bases between. Germline values: CDR1 MNHNS, CDR2 SASEGT. This CDR3 comprises 17 residues.

As for this clonotype: This likely comes from a read error, as the CDR3 has no conserved phenylalanine or tryptophan at its end. The V call is TRBV6-2 or TRBV6-3, the J call TRBJ2-2; no definite D call. This CDR3 region has 13 residues. Germline loops: CDR1 MNHEY, CDR2 SVGEGT. V lost 6 bases, J lost 4 bases, and 9 bases lay in between. DNA for the CDR3: TGTGCCAGCAGAACGATCTCCACCGGGGAGCTGTTTTCT. This gives the protein CASRTISTGELFS.

Ten or more counts support this clonotype. The rearrangement joins TRBV6-5 to TRBJ1-5; weak D call: TRBD1 (6 bases). The CDR3 covers 13 residues. Trimming removed 7 bases from V and 2 bases from J, with 9 bases in between. Per germline, CDR1 MNHEY and CDR2 SVGAGI. The CDR3 sequence is CASKKGGNQPQHF. For the CDR3, the DNA is TGTGCCAGCAAAAAGGGGGGCAATCAGCCCCAGCATTTT.

This clonotype showed up many times. The chain joins TRBV6-1 to TRBJ2-5; no definite D call. The CDR3 is 13 residues long. Trimming shortened V by 4 bases and J by 2 bases, and 8 bases separated the two germline ends. Germline values: CDR1 MNHNS, CDR2 SASEGT. CDR3 sequence: CASSGQRQETQYF. The DNA of the CDR3 is TGTGCCAGCAGTGGCCAACGACAAGAGACCCAGTACTTC.

Ten or more counts support this clonotype. The chain has TRBV7-8 and TRBJ2-7, with D perhaps matching TRBD1 (6 bases). Looked up from germline, CDR1 is SGHVS and CDR2 is FQNEAQ. Trimming pared 3 bases from V and 0 bases from J, leaving 9 bases between. This CDR3 has 14 residues. CDR3: CASSLGDISYEQYF. The CDR3 nucleotides are TGTGCCAGCAGCTTGGGGGACATCTCCTACGAGCAGTACTTC.

This clonotype came up many times. This chain joins TRBV3-1 and TRBJ1-2; 7 positions agree with TRBD1. This CDR3 is 14 amino acids long. Germline V gene lookup returns CDR1 LGHDT and CDR2 YNNKEL (reference sequence). The V segment lost 3 bases and the J segment 4 bases; nucleotides outside the gene matches: 5. The CDR3 nucleotides are TGTGCCAGCAGCCAGTACAGGGGCGGCTATGGCTACACCTTC. Translated: CASSQYRGGYGYTF.

This clonotype was observed at least ten times. CDR3 coding DNA: TGTGCCAGCAGTTTGCTGGGGGCGTACAACTATTCACCCCTCCACTTT. Translating gives CASSLLGAYNYSPLHF. The genes are TRBV28 and TRBJ1-6; D may be TRBD1 (6 bases). Germline V gives CDR1 MDHEN, CDR2 SYDVKM. This CDR3 spans 16 amino acids. V was pared by 3 bases and J by 8 bases, with 17 bases between.

This clonotype was observed at least ten times. V is TRBV3-1 and J is TRBJ2-7, with D tentatively TRBD1 (6 bases). Trimming took 8 bases from V and 4 from J, leaving 9 bases between them. Germline lookup yields CDR1 LGHDT and CDR2 YNNKEL (reference sequence). This CDR3 comprises 11 residues. The CDR3 bases are TGTGCCAGCCGGGACAATTACGAGCAGTACTTC. This codes for CASRDNYEQYF.

The sample holds many counts of this clonotype. CDR3 coding DNA: TGTGCCAGCAGCTCGGACCGGCTTTCCTACGAGCAGTACTTC. Translating it yields CASSSDRLSYEQYF. The chain combines TRBV7-8 with TRBJ2-7; D call uncertain. The germline CDR1 and CDR2 sequences are SGHVS and FQNEAQ. Trimming removed 4 bases at V and 1 base at J, with 11 bases between. CDR3 length equals 14 residues.

This clonotype was counted at least ten times. The CDR3 nucleotides read TGTGCCAGCAGCCAAGAACCCACGTACCAAGAGACCCAGTACTTC. This encodes CASSQEPTYQETQYF. V gene TRBV4-2 combines with J gene TRBJ2-5; D gene ambiguous. Trimming cost V 0 bases and J 0 bases, with 8 bases left between them. The V gene's germline CDR1 is LGHNA and CDR2 YNFKEQ. This CDR3 is 15 amino acids long.

This clonotype was seen many times. V usage is TRBV27 and J usage is TRBJ1-5; 9 nucleotides agree with TRBD1. Germline CDR1 MNHEY, CDR2 SMNVEV (reference sequence). The J segment lost 4 bases and the V segment lost 8 bases, leaving 9 bases of the junction unmatched. The CDR3 is 15 residues long. This chain's CDR3 is CASCEYRGQNQPQHF. CDR3 DNA sequence: TGTGCCAGCTGTGAATACAGGGGGCAAAATCAGCCCCAGCATTTT.

This clonotype has at least ten counts. The V call is TRBV4-1, the J call TRBJ1-1; a weak D match, TRBD1 (6 bases). V lost 4 bases and J lost 5, with 20 bases in between. The CDR3 has 16 amino acids. In germline, CDR1 is MGHRA, CDR2 YSYEKL. CDR3 amino acids: CASSRFKQGELTEAFF. DNA of the CDR3: TGCGCCAGCAGCCGATTTAAACAGGGAGAGCTAACTGAAGCTTTCTTT.

This clonotype was observed at least ten times. The DNA for the CDR3 is TGTGCCAGCAGCTTGTCGAGACTAGCGGGAGCGGACGAGCAGTACTTC. It specifies CASSLSRLAGADEQYF. The J gene is TRBJ2-7, the V gene TRBV11-1; TRBD2 aligns across 12 bases. V lost 3 bases and J lost 5; bases outside the gene matches: 8. Germline V gene lookup returns CDR1 SGHAT and CDR2 FQDESV (reference sequence). The CDR3 totals 16 residues.